This section outlines one T cell receptor (beta chain) sequence together with its context. The antigen remains undetermined. Mismatch with germline at one junction end may stem from a read error. Clones were read by immunoSEQ multiplex PCR, and TCRdb kept only the in-frame ones, dropping some. The table has roughly 62,000 clones, around four fifths seen once. Time point indicated: week 5, during vaccination. The study gave 300 ug of mutant IDH1 20-mer peptide per vaccine dose, with topical imiquimod. The record originates from a study of a mutant IDH1 vaccine in newly diagnosed glioma. Study in general: Treated patients, averaging approximately 40 years, were around 60% male and approximately 38% female.

Germline V gene lookup returns CDR1 SGDLS and CDR2 YYNGEE. CDR3 length: 11 amino acids. The TCR was taken from a woman aged 50 to 65 with glioma. The sequencing used PBMCs, collected from a glioma patient whose treatment included an IDH1 peptide vaccine. The gene calls are TRBV9 and TRBJ2-1; tentative D call: TRBD1 (6 bases). The CDR3 here is CASSKGGSGVF. In DNA, the CDR3 is TGTGCCAGCAGCAAAGGGGGATCCGGTGTCTTC.